This is a list of T cell receptor beta chains from one sample in a study of blood T cell repertoires in COVID-19. Method: immunoSEQ multiplex PCR; TCRdb's copy keeps in-frame clones and lacks some. The sample holds under 350,000 clones, around 90% seen once. Sequencing input: PBMCs or T cells enriched from blood (not recorded which). The receptors come from a man aged 55 to 69 who had recovered from COVID-19. Each CDR3 is given with its conserved first and last residue. A D gene is named only where the DNA matches it firmly. Only part of the rows carry a size: once, few, many, or a class if the clone is expanded.

>TRBJ1-2|12|-|TRBV6-5|once
TGTGCCACCCGCGGGGCCCTCGGGGGCTACACCTTC
CATRGALGGYTF
>TRBJ1-1|14|TRBD1|TRBV19|-
TGTGCCAGTAGTACCCGACAGGGGGCTCCTGAAGCTTTCTTT
CASSTRQGAPEAFF
>TRBJ2-7|12|-|TRBV2|-
TGTGCCAGCAAGGGTGGGGGGTACGAGCAGTACTTC
CASKGGGYEQYF
>TRBJ1-1|15|TRBD1|TRBV7-2|-
TGTGCCAGCAGCCCGAGACAGGGATGGGACACTGAAGCTTTCTTT
CASSPRQGWDTEAFF
>TRBJ2-3|15|-|TRBV24-1|-
TGTGCCACCAGTGATTTTGGGGCCTACACAGATACGCAGTATTTT
CATSDFGAYTDTQYF
>TRBJ2-5|12|-|TRBV7-8|-
TGTGCCAGCAGCCGCCGGGGGGAGACCCAGTACTTC
CASSRRGETQYF
>TRBJ2-1|16|-|TRBV28|-
TGTGCCAGCACTCTCGCGGGGAAGGGGATTTACAATGAGCAGTTCTTC
CASTLAGKGIYNEQFF
>TRBJ2-7|15|TRBD1|TRBV7-9|-
TGTGCCAGCAGCCGTGGGGACAGCAGCTCCTACGAGCAGTACTTC
CASSRGDSSSYEQYF
>TRBJ2-5|19|TRBD2|TRBV24-1|-
TGTGCCACCAGTGACAACCCTTGGCGTACTAGCGGGAGAGGGGAGACCCAGTACTTC
CATSDNPWRTSGRGETQYF
>TRBJ2-1|16|TRBD2|TRBV28|few
TGTGCCAGCAGCAAAGGGCTAGCGGGAGTGTACAATGAGCAGTTCTTC
CASSKGLAGVYNEQFF
>TRBJ1-1|17|-|TRBV10-3|-
TGTGCCATCAGTGAGTCGTCAAGGGGCCGAATCTCCCCTGAAGCTTTCTTT
CAISESSRGRISPEAFF
>TRBJ2-3|16|TRBD1|TRBV5-1|-
TGCGCCAGCCGTACAGGGGGCGCTGTGAGGACAGATACGCAGTATTTT
CASRTGGAVRTDTQYF
>TRBJ2-7|14|TRBD1|TRBV11-1|-
TGTGCCAGCATTCCGCCCAGGGGGAACTACGAGCAGTACTTC
CASIPPRGNYEQYF
>TRBJ1-5|13|TRBD1|TRBV5-4|few
TGTGCCAGCAGTCTACAGGGGGATCAGCCCCAGCATTTT
CASSLQGDQPQHF
>TRBJ1-6|14|-|TRBV10-3|-
TGTGCCACGGGGGGGGCCCGCCTCGGTTCACCCCTCCACTTT
CATGGARLGSPLHF
>TRBJ2-3|11|-|TRBV20-1|-
TGCAGTGCTTGGAGTATTATGTCGCAGTATTTT
CSAWSIMSQYF
>TRBJ2-2|15|-|TRBV5-1|-
TGCGCCAGCAGCTTAGGCAGGGAAGGTACCGGGGAGCTGTTTTTT
CASSLGREGTGELFF
>TRBJ2-7|14|TRBD1|TRBV2|-
TGTGCCACCAGCAGGGACAGGGTTTCCCACGAGCAGTACTTC
CATSRDRVSHEQYF
>TRBJ1-5|19|-|TRBV5-6|-
TGTGCCAGCAGCGCTAAACAGGGTCTTGGCTTTGCGAGCAATCAGCCCCAGCATTTT
CASSAKQGLGFASNQPQHF
>TRBJ1-1|14|-|TRBV5-1|-
TGCGCCAGCAGCTTGGAGCTTATGAACACTGAAGCTTTCTTT
CASSLELMNTEAFF
>TRBJ2-3|16|TRBD2|TRBV11-2|-
TGTGCCAGCAGCTTAGGTAGCGGGAGAGGGGAGAGGGCGCAGTATTTT
CASSLGSGRGERAQYF
>TRBJ1-1|14|TRBD1|TRBV5-1|once
TGCGCCAGCAGCGTAACAGGGGGCAACACTGAAGCTTTCTTT
CASSVTGGNTEAFF
>TRBJ2-7|13|-|TRBV6-5|-
TGTGCCAGCGGGAGGGACACTTCCTACGAGCAGTACTTC
CASGRDTSYEQYF
>TRBJ1-2|13|-|TRBV18|-
TGTGCCAGCTCAGACACAGGGAACTATGGCTACACCTTC
CASSDTGNYGYTF
>TRBJ2-7|12|-|TRBV6-5|-
TGTGCCAGCAGCAATCCTATGTACGAGCAGTACTTC
CASSNPMYEQYF
>TRBJ1-1|14|-|TRBV11-3|-
TGTGCCAGCAGCTACCGACACGTCAACACTGAAGCTTTCTTT
CASSYRHVNTEAFF
>TRBJ2-7|15|-|TRBV7-3|-
TGTGCCAGCAGCCCCGGGGGGACAGGATCCTACGAGCAGTACTTC
CASSPGGTGSYEQYF
>TRBJ2-1|13|-|TRBV19|-
TGTGCCAGTAGTATGGGCCCCAACAATGAGCAGTTCTTC
CASSMGPNNEQFF
>TRBJ1-1|13|-|TRBV29-1|once
TGCAGCGTTCGGTTTTACCGGAACACTGAAGCTTTCTTT
CSVRFYRNTEAFF
>TRBJ1-2|13|-|TRBV3-1/TRBV3-2|-
TGTGCCAGCAGCCCCCGCGGGTCCTATGGCTACACCTTC
CASSPRGSYGYTF
>TRBJ1-1|13|-|TRBV12-3/TRBV12-4|-
TGTGCCAGCAGTAAGTCCCAACCAGGTCGAGCTTTCTTT
CASSKSQPGRAFF
>TRBJ2-2|20|TRBD2|TRBV7-8|-
TGTGCCAGCAGCTTAGTGGTACCGGTAGCGGGAGGGCTACACACCGGGGAGCTGTTTTTT
CASSLVVPVAGGLHTGELFF
>TRBJ1-6|16|TRBD1|TRBV4-1|-
TGCGCCAGCAGCCCCAGAACAGGGGGCTTTAATTCACCCCTCCACTTT
CASSPRTGGFNSPLHF
>TRBJ2-5|15|TRBD2|TRBV5-4|-
TGTGCCAGCAGCTTGGCCGGGGGGGACCAAGAGACCCAGTACTTC
CASSLAGGDQETQYF
>TRBJ2-1|13|TRBD2|TRBV7-3|-
TGTGCCAGCAGCCCTGGACTAGGCTATGAGCAGTTCTTC
CASSPGLGYEQFF
>TRBJ2-4|15|-|TRBV11-2|-
TGTGCCAGCAGCTTGTTTCAACTAGCCAAAAACATTCAGTACTTC
CASSLFQLAKNIQYF
>TRBJ2-7|16|TRBD2|TRBV24-1|once
TGTGCCACCAGTGATTATAAGGGACTAGCGTCGGGGGAGCAGTACTTC
CATSDYKGLASGEQYF
>TRBJ2-1|14|TRBD2|TRBV29-1|-
TGCAGCGTTTTGACTAGCGGGAGTGCCGGTGAGCAGTTCTTC
CSVLTSGSAGEQFF
>TRBJ2-7|14|TRBD1|TRBV5-4|-
TGTGCCAGCAGCTCGGACAGGCAAGGCTACGAGCAGTACTTC
CASSSDRQGYEQYF
>TRBJ1-2|12|TRBD1|TRBV10-3|once
TGTGCCATCGCGGACAGGGGGGAAGGCTACACCTTC
CAIADRGEGYTF
>TRBJ1-2|14|-|TRBV4-3|once
TGCGCCAGCAGCCAAGCCGGGACTAACTATGGCTACACCTTC
CASSQAGTNYGYTF
>TRBJ1-5|12|-|TRBV5-6|-
TGTGCCAGCAGCCGACAGAATCAGCCCCAGCATTTT
CASSRQNQPQHF
>TRBJ2-1|16|-|TRBV11-1|few
TGTGCCAGCAGCTCACTCGCCGGGACTCAGGACGGTGAGCAGTTCTTC
CASSSLAGTQDGEQFF
>TRBJ2-7|16|TRBD2|TRBV6-5|-
TGTGCCAGCAGTTACTATACGGGAGGGGCTGTACGGGAGCAGTACTTC
CASSYYTGGAVREQYF
>TRBJ1-2|14|-|TRBV13|-
TGTGCCAGCAGCTTACTAGGGCAGGGAAATGGCTACACCTTC
CASSLLGQGNGYTF
>TRBJ1-2|13|TRBD1|TRBV7-3|few
TGTGCCAGCAGCTCACGGACAGGGGATGGCTACACCTTC
CASSSRTGDGYTF
>TRBJ2-3|14|TRBD1|TRBV3-1/TRBV3-2|-
TGTGCCAGCAGCCAAGGACAGGGAACAGATACGCAGTATTTT
CASSQGQGTDTQYF
>TRBJ1-4|16|-|TRBV13|-
TGTGCCAGCAGCTTCCGAGGCGGGACGGTGAATGAAAAACTGTTTTTT
CASSFRGGTVNEKLFF
>TRBJ2-7|12|-|TRBV2|-
TGTGCCAGCACGAGGGCCTCCTACGAGCAGTACTTC
CASTRASYEQYF
>TRBJ1-2|13|-|TRBV3-1/TRBV3-2|-
TGTGCCAGCAGCCACAGCCGCGGAGATGGCTACACCTTC
CASSHSRGDGYTF
>TRBJ1-3|16|-|TRBV5-1|-
TGCGCCAGCAGCCTCATTGGACAGAACTCTGGAAACACCATATATTTT
CASSLIGQNSGNTIYF
>TRBJ1-3|16|TRBD1|TRBV4-1|-
TGCGCCAGCAGCCGGGATGACAGGGTGGGCGGAAACACCATATATTTT
CASSRDDRVGGNTIYF
>TRBJ1-1|14|-|TRBV6-5|-
TGTGCCAGCAGACCTACAGGGTTTTTTCATTGGGCTTTCTTT
CASRPTGFFHWAFF
>TRBJ2-1|16|TRBD2|TRBV9|once
TGTGCCAGCAGCGCGGGGACTAGCGGGAGAGTCAATGAGCAGTTCTTC
CASSAGTSGRVNEQFF
>TRBJ2-2|16|TRBD1|TRBV7-9|-
TGTGCCAGCAGCTTAGGACAGGGGGCGATCACCGGGGAGCTGTTTTTT
CASSLGQGAITGELFF